The source of this TCR beta chain is a study of blood T cell repertoires in COVID-19. On the study more broadly: Specimens from acute and convalescent COVID-19 originated in the United States, Italy and Spain. The analysed material was cDNA or gDNA that came from T cells, B-cell-depleted T cells, or PBMCs.

Germline CDR1 LNHDA, CDR2 SQIVND (reference sequence). The CDR3 totals 14 residues. The junction had 5 bases not matched to a gene; V was cut back by 6 bases and J by 7 bases. How the authors handled the data: Nucleated cell counts were estimated from reference gene primer amplification. Measured with immunoSEQ multiplex PCR; TCRdb has only the in-frame clones, and not every one. V and J calls and clone size come straight from that table; D and trimming were deduced from the DNA. The repertoire includes over 150,000 clones, approximately 85% of them detected once, and roughly 0.62% sits in the top ten.

The chain is built from TRBV19 and TRBJ1-6; 8 bases are shared with TRBD1. The sequence derives from a man in his 60s with COVID-19, enrolled during active disease. Source material: peripheral blood. Written as DNA, the CDR3 is TGTGCCAGTAGCCTAACAGGGGGAAATTCACCCCTCCACTTT. Translation gives CASSLTGGNSPLHF.